This T cell receptor (beta chain) originates from a study of cytotoxic CD8 clonotypes in ibrutinib-treated CLL (dated by TCRdb to about 2021). Broadly, across the study: The cohort was composed of some twelve relapsed/refractory and around 15 treatment-naive patients; IGHV unmutated status was identified in some 17 patients. Responses were partial in some 24 patients and complete in 2; after median around 72 months follow-up, about 15 stayed in remission and 12 progressed. Response samples were taken after a median of 12 months on treatment, ranging from about 6 to 36 months. On average, each sample yielded around 270,000 productive templates and over 90,000 productive rearrangements. Cryopreserved peripheral blood mononuclear cells were obtained before treatment, at response, and at either sustained remission or disease progression. Longitudinal samples were obtainable from about 30% of the roughly 90 participants in the trial. All remission and progressive disease samples were collected while patients were still receiving ibrutinib. Study-wide conclusions, independent of this receptor: Baseline clonality exceeded that of age-matched healthy donors and correlated strongly with circulating CD8+ T-cell counts. An increase in clonality was observed at ibrutinib response, with clonality remaining stable during sustained remission and falling back toward baseline at progression. Public clonotypes were found to be uncommon and were observed to contract or remain stable during treatment; the increase in clonality was shown to reflect expansion of private clonotypes at ibrutinib response. Sustained-remission and progressing patients did not have matched sampling times, and lymph node repertoires were not examined.

A MiSeq instrument was used for deep resolution sequencing, which targeted depths ranging from 1 in 1 million up to 1 in 200,000 T cells, with coverage averaging 10x for each clonotype. The immunoSEQ hsTCRB Kit was used to generate the TCR beta libraries. Processing in the source paper ran as follows. The data were analyzed with ImmunoSEQ Analyzer and ImmunoSEQ Data Assistant, and V, D and J gene assignments followed IMGT definitions. Clonality, with values ranging from 0 to 1, was calculated as one minus the normalized Shannon entropy of productive rearrangement frequencies. Public clonotype analysis was restricted to overrepresented clonotypes comprising at least 0.05% of each patient's repertoire. Roughly 12 age-matched healthy donor repertoires from immuneACCESS were used as controls for clonality. TCRdb took this table from immuneACCESS and kept in-frame rearrangements with V and J called. Such tables lack part of the clones; where checked against another copy, unresolved V genes explain under half of the gap, and the rest is unexplained. V and J calls plus clone size are reproduced from that table; the DNA served to infer D and trimming. For this sample there are some 170,000 clones; nearly 90% appear just once. Clones ranked in the top ten supply about 3% of the sample.

A word on this clone: Its specific antigen is unknown. No much larger clone exists at a distance of one base, and base qualities are not known.

CDR1 and CDR2, per the germline V gene, are SGHRS and YFSETQ. Here V drops 0 bases and J drops 3 bases, and the junction holds 5 bases not matched to any gene. The CDR3 holds 15 amino acids from the cysteine to the phenylalanine. The read is trimmed to its CDR3 DNA, 45 bases read in frame from base 1. In light of the paper, this sample's time point label describes: progressive disease on ibrutinib. For TCR beta library preparation, around 2 micrograms of genomic DNA were isolated from cryopreserved PBMCs. Longitudinal blood samples from CLL patients receiving ibrutinib monotherapy were subjected to high-throughput TCR beta sequencing. Patients were enrolled in a phase 2 open-label single-center ibrutinib monotherapy trial.

The source was PBMCs, collected at disease progression, from a patient treated with ibrutinib. This clonotype was obtained from a human donor with chronic lymphocytic leukemia. The V and J segments used are TRBV5-1 and TRBJ2-7; 8 bases in the middle match TRBD1. CDR3 region: CASSLETGAGYEQYF. The DNA sequence is as follows: TGCGCCAGCAGCTTGGAGACAGGGGCCGGCTACGAGCAGTACTTC.